Detailed here is one T cell receptor (beta chain). This clonotype was observed a few times. Which antigen it targets is not known. Per-base quality was not reported, and no clone a single base away is much larger than it. The data belong to a study of molecular identifiers for immune sequencing clone quantification (dated by TCRdb to the late 2010s). For context, the study as a whole: For a replicate experiment, RNA from roughly 21,000 or 96,000 naive CD8 T cells was divided into five aliquots, and four of the five aliquots were sequenced. This methods study benchmarked molecular-identifier clustering-based TCR repertoire sequencing (MIDCIRS) and TCR RNA copy counting, using CD8 T cells to do so. What the authors observed across the whole study: Without barcode sub-clustering, chimeric consensus sequences inflated TCR diversity; chimeras reached as high as 47%. Highly expanded clone sizes could be underestimated if identical TCR molecules share a barcode. Spiked-in Jurkat TCR RNA (around eleven copies' worth), which is not part of the donor repertoire, was contained in the naive libraries. A single cell's worth of spiked-in Jurkat TCR RNA was reported detectable even among one million naive CD8 T cells. Modeling gave around 2.7 recovered TCR RNA copies per cell versus around 10 by digital PCR, implying roughly 30% capture efficiency. Clones above 20 RNA copies held over 98% of molecules in CMV-specific effector cells but under 1% in naive cells.

The library was obtained by PCR. The instrument given in TCRdb is Illumina HiSeq 4000. Bulk TCR libraries were made following a previously described method, with the TCR primers given in Table S5. The Qiagen AllPrep DNA/RNA kit was used to purify total RNA. Before any analysis, reads coming from multiple sequencing runs of the same library were combined into one pool. From the authors' description of their analysis: Reads were retained only if the reads had an exact TCR constant sequence, and the retained reads were trimmed to 150 nt and grouped according to their 12-nt molecular barcodes. Reads inside each barcode group were sub-clustered using a 15% Levenshtein threshold, and a quality-weighted consensus sequence was constructed for each RNA molecule. Non-functional sequences were discarded, and so were lower-count sequences lying one edit away from another sequence. Based on fitting two negative binomial distributions, any barcode sub-cluster with under 20% of the maximum read count was discarded. TCRdb reanalyzed the raw reads on its own, using fastp at Q25 for trimming and MiXCR for clone calling, and kept in-frame beta chains. Merged by CDR3 protein, the rows form single entries marked with the most common genes and DNA. The V and J calls and clone size come from TCRdb's table, not from the authors' own analysis. A total of about 640,000 distinct CDR3 sequences appear in this sample, just under 20% of them only once. Under 0.95% of the sample is held by the ten biggest clonotypes.

Libraries of naive CD8 T cells were built from approximately 20,000 to 1,000,000 sorted cells, with 10%, 30% or 50% of the purified RNA used. On a BD FACSAria II, naive CD8 T cells were FACS-sorted as CD8+CD4-CCR7+CD45RA+ and collected into RLT Plus buffer. To test detection sensitivity, Jurkat RNA equivalent to over 8 TCR copies was spiked into samples of roughly 20,000-1,100,000 naive CD8 T cells. Enrichment of CD8 T cells was done with RosetteSep CD8+ T Cell Enrichment Cocktail plus Ficoll-Paque, and ACK red cell lysis came afterward. The specimen sequenced was naive CD8+ T cells from blood, with Jurkat cell RNA spiked in. Read against the paper, the sample's cell subset or site label means: FACS-sorted CD8+CD4-CCR7+CD45RA+ naive T cells. The receptor's source is a human donor in good health. Some libraries in this study had Jurkat cell RNA spiked in.

The CDR3 region reads CASSLKGPAGMNTEAFF. The base sequence is TGTGCCAGCAGCTTAAAAGGTCCGGCCGGCATGAACACTGAAGCTTTCTTT. The chain was built from TRBV7-2 and TRBJ1-1, with no confident D gene call. V and J are truncated by 2 bases and 0 bases respectively, leaving an intervening sequence of 16 bases. CDR1 SGHTA and CDR2 FQGNSA were looked up in the germline V gene. The CDR3 measures 17 amino acids from cysteine to phenylalanine. Of all the DNA, just the CDR3 is kept, 51 bases in frame from base 1.